The 12 T cell receptor beta chains below all came from one sample that was sequenced in a study of human T cells and chemical hapten exposure (dated by TCRdb to 2020 to 2022). The sample's time point label, decoded: patch test 1, 2 weeks after DPC sensitization. Taken with the paper, the label for treatment or condition translates to: therapeutic diphenylcyclopropenone sensitization with weekly scalp DPC. The library relied on RACE. The reads were generated on a NextSeq 500. Using fastp at Q25 and MiXCR, TCRdb reprocessed the public reads and kept productive beta chains. Every entry covers one CDR3 protein and lists the most common genes and DNA from its rows. For this sample there are roughly 120,000 distinct CDR3 sequences; 9% to 14% appear just once. The ten largest clones represent 1.4% of the sample. This specimen consisted of whole blood, obtained in connection with sensitization to the hapten diphenylcyclopropenone (DPC). All receptors come from a woman aged 45-65 years with alopecia areata. Some clones in this sample may be carry-over from other donors' samples.

This clonotype was detected ten times or more. The V gene is TRBV6-6, the J gene TRBJ2-7, with D tentatively TRBD2 (6 bases). This CDR3 spans 15 amino acids. V was trimmed by 2 bases and J by 6 bases, leaving 17 bases between them. Germline CDR1 is MNHNY and CDR2 is SVGAGI (reference sequence). The CDR3 DNA follows: TGTGCCAGCAGTTACGACGCCTATCGGGGGAGCGAGCAGTACTTC. It encodes CASSYDAYRGSEQYF.

At least ten counts were recorded for this clonotype. The chain carries TRBV6-5 and TRBJ1-6; unclear D gene. V lost 4 bases, J lost 7 bases, and 8 bases lay in between. Germline lookup yields CDR1 MNHEY and CDR2 SVGAGI. The CDR3 covers 13 residues. Written as DNA, the CDR3 is TGTGCCAGCAGTTGGGTCTACAATTCACCCCTCCACTTT. Its protein product is CASSWVYNSPLHF.

Ten or more counts support this clonotype. The chain is built from TRBV20-1 and TRBJ1-2; D possibly corresponds to TRBD1 (6 bases). Trimming stripped 5 bases from V and 5 bases from J, with 18 bases between. CDR3 length equals 14 residues. The germline CDR1 and CDR2 sequences are DFQATT and SNEGSKA (reference sequence). DNA of the CDR3: TGCAGTGCTGACCCCTCAGGGGAGGGGTATGGCTACACCTTC. Its protein is CSADPSGEGYGYTF.

This clonotype was counted many times. The chain combines TRBV10-3 with TRBJ2-3; possibly TRBD2 for D (5 bases). V lost 10 bases and J lost 3, with 20 bases in between. The CDR3 sequence is 15 residues long. The V gene's germline CDR1 is ENHRY and CDR2 SYGVKD. In DNA, the CDR3 is TGTGCCACCCGAGGAGATATCGGGATAACAGATACGCAGTATTTT. Its translation: CATRGDIGITDTQYF.

This clonotype was detected a few times. The chain couples TRBV7-2 to TRBJ2-3; 10 bases are a match to TRBD2. V gave up 0 bases and J gave up 6 bases; unmatched junction bases: 9. The CDR3 runs to 17 residues. Germline V gives CDR1 SGHTA, CDR2 FQGNSA. CDR3 sequence (DNA): TGTGCCAGCAGCTTAGCCCGGAGCGGGGGGGCAGGTGATACGCAGTATTTT. It yields the protein CASSLARSGGAGDTQYF.

This clonotype has more than one count but fewer than ten. The gene calls are TRBV5-1 and TRBJ2-2; tentatively, D is TRBD2 (5 bases). The CDR3 consists of 16 residues. Trimming pared 2 bases from V and 0 bases from J, leaving 11 bases between. Germline V lookup: CDR1 SGHRS, CDR2 YFSETQ. The CDR3 nucleotides read TGCGCCAGCAGCTTTAGAGGGCCGACGAACACCGGGGAGCTGTTTTTT. Residues: CASSFRGPTNTGELFF. Full variable domain (rest looked up from reference TRBV5-1 and TRBJ2-2): KAGVTQTPRYLIKTRGQQVTLSCSPISGHRSVSWYQQTPGQGLQFLFEYFSETQRNKGNFPGRFSGRQFSNSRSEMNVSTLELGDSALYLCASSFRGPTNTGELFFGEGSRLTVL.

This clonotype came up many times. Germline and junction disagree at one end, which may indicate a read error. This chain uses TRBV5-1 with TRBJ2-5; D not certain. This CDR3 is 12 amino acids long. Germline loops: CDR1 SGHRS, CDR2 YFSETQ. In nucleotides, the CDR3 is TGTGCCAGCAGCTTAGCCCAAGAGACCCAGTACTTC. Translating it yields CASSLAQETQYF.

This clonotype was seen a few times. This rearrangement joins TRBV7-6 to TRBJ2-1; TRBD2 matches at 7 bases. The junction had 7 bases not matched to a gene; V was cut back by 5 bases and J by 3 bases. Germline V CDR1 and CDR2: SGHVS, FNYEAQ. This CDR3 is built from 15 residues. Here the CDR3 DNA reads TGTGCCAGCAGCCTCAGCGGGGAGAGCTACAATGAGCAGTTCTTC. This encodes CASSLSGESYNEQFF.

This clonotype was observed at least ten times. J is TRBJ1-1 and V is TRBV10-3; 10 bases match TRBD1. This CDR3 has 14 residues. J gave up 4 bases and V 3 bases, and 2 bases lay outside the gene matches. From germline, CDR1 is ENHRY and CDR2 SYGVKD. DNA for the CDR3: TGTGCCATCAGTGATTGGACAGGGGGCACTGAAGCTTTCTTT. It is translated as CAISDWTGGTEAFF.

V gene TRBV6-5 combines with J gene TRBJ2-1, with D possibly matching TRBD2 (6 bases). This CDR3 comprises 13 residues. Between the trimmed V and J ends, which lost 4 bases and 10 bases, there was a span of 14 bases. CDR1 is MNHEY, CDR2 SVGAGI, per germline. The CDR3, as DNA: TGTGCCAGCAGTTTAATAACAGGAGGGGAGCAGTTCTTC. It translates to CASSLITGGEQFF.

This clonotype occurred a few times. This chain joins TRBV18 and TRBJ1-2; 7 positions agree with TRBD1. The CDR3 spans 14 residues. Trimming cost V 2 bases and J 5 bases; bases outside gene matches: 5. Germline assignment: CDR1 KGHSH and CDR2 LQKENI. This CDR3 is CASSPGTERYGYTF. CDR3 coding DNA: TGTGCCAGCTCACCAGGGACAGAAAGATATGGCTACACCTTC.

This clonotype was detected a few times. V usage is TRBV7-2 and J usage is TRBJ2-3; no definite D call. The V and J ends lost 6 bases and 5 bases respectively, with 9 bases between them. CDR1 and CDR2 (germline): SGHTA, FQGNSA. The length of the CDR3 is 12 residues. In nucleotides, the CDR3 is TGTGCCAGCAGTCGACAATTAGATACGCAGTATTTT. Translating it yields CASSRQLDTQYF.